A single sample gave rise to the 2 T cell receptor beta chains below, sequenced in a study of cytomegalovirus exposure and HLA in healthy donors. Only in-frame clones appear in the TCRdb table, and some are missing; sequencing was by immunoSEQ multiplex PCR. Of around 190,000 clones listed, roughly 81% are singletons. Specimen: PBMCs. Receptors were obtained from a woman younger than 45 in good health and CMV-seronegative.

The sample holds a few counts of this clone. The chain combines TRBV6-5 with TRBJ2-1; a weak D match, TRBD2 (5 bases). Trimming pared 6 bases from V and 0 bases from J, leaving 12 bases between. The germline V gene encodes CDR1 MNHEY and CDR2 SVGAGI. The CDR3 has 15 amino acids. The CDR3 bases are TGTGCCAGCAGCCCCCCTGGGAGCTCCTACAATGAGCAGTTCTTC. This encodes CASSPPGSSYNEQFF.

The rearrangement joins TRBV7-9 to TRBJ1-1, with D perhaps TRBD1 (5 bases). Germline-derived CDR1 and CDR2 are SEHNR and FQNEAQ (reference sequence). The germline V and J ends were trimmed by 5 bases and 0 bases, with 13 bases remaining between them. This CDR3 comprises 15 residues. CDR3 sequence: CASSVQKGMNTEAFF. The CDR3 nucleotides are TGTGCCAGCAGCGTCCAGAAGGGGATGAACACTGAAGCTTTCTTT.